The rows below give T cell receptor beta chains drawn from one sample of a study of T cells in Graves' hyperthyroidism and ophthalmopathy. One entry per CDR3 protein, called by TCRdb with MiXCR from the multiplex PCR reads. The top ten hold approximately 10% of the sample, which has roughly 840,000 distinct CDR3 sequences, about two fifths seen once. Input material: blood. These TCRs come from a man between 18 and 29 years old with Graves' hyperthyroidism. CDR3s include the opening cysteine and the closing phenylalanine or tryptophan. D genes are given only for firm matches. Rows give clone size only sometimes, using once, few, many, or a class for an expanded clone.

>.|TRBD1|TRBJ1-3|TRBV7-9
TGTGCCAGCAGCCAAAAGAACAGGGGGCATGGAAACACCATATATTTT
CASSQKNRGHGNTIYF
>.|.|TRBJ1-4|TRBV5-6
TGTGCCAGCAGCTTGGGGTTAGGTGATGAAAAACTGTTTTTT
CASSLGLGDEKLFF
>.|TRBD1|TRBJ2-7|TRBV7-2
TGTGCCAGTACCCCAACCTCGGACAGGGCTTCCTACGAGCAGTACTTC
CASTPTSDRASYEQYF
>.|TRBD1|TRBJ1-2|TRBV5-1
TGCGCCAGCAGCCTTTCCGGGACAGGGGATATTGGCTACACCTTC
CASSLSGTGDIGYTF
>many|.|TRBJ1-3|TRBV5-1
TGCGCCAGCAGCTTGCGTTCTGCCGACACCATATATTTT
CASSLRSADTIYF
>many|.|TRBJ2-7|TRBV12-3/TRBV12-4
TGTGCCAGCAGTTTCGGCAGAGCCTACGAGCAGTACTTC
CASSFGRAYEQYF
>.|.|TRBJ1-6|TRBV10-2
TGCGCCAGCAGGCTTGGGACCGGAGGATCACCCCTCCACTTT
CASRLGTGGSPLHF
>few|.|TRBJ2-5|TRBV4-3
TGCGCCAGCAGCCAAGATTGGGACTTCCAAGAGACCCAGTACTTC
CASSQDWDFQETQYF
>many|.|TRBJ1-4|TRBV20-1
TGCAGTGCTACTAGGGGAGGGGGTGAAAAACTGTTTTTT
CSATRGGGEKLFF
>many|.|TRBJ1-2|TRBV4-1
TGCGCCAGCAGCCAACCAGGTGTCTATGGCTACACCTTC
CASSQPGVYGYTF
>.|.|TRBJ2-7|TRBV6-2/TRBV6-3
TGTGCCAGCAGCTTCGACACCGGCTCCTACGAGCAGTACTTC
CASSFDTGSYEQYF
>.|.|TRBJ1-3|TRBV4-1
TGCGCCAGCAGCCCCGCCCTCGGAAACACCATATATTTT
CASSPALGNTIYF
>many|.|TRBJ1-5|TRBV7-6
TGTGCCAGCAGCTTAGAGGGAGGAGGTCTTCAGCCCCAGCATTTT
CASSLEGGGLQPQHF
>many|.|TRBJ2-7|TRBV11-2
TGTGCCAGCAGCTTAGGGACGTCTGAGCAGTACTTC
CASSLGTSEQYF
>.|.|TRBJ1-6|TRBV6-6
TGTGCCAGCGGTCAAGCTGCGGGGGCTGCTTCACCCCTCCACTTT
CASGQAAGAASPLHF
>once|.|TRBJ2-7|TRBV4-1
TGCGCCAGCAGCCATAGGGGAACCGTTTTCGAGCAGTACTTC
CASSHRGTVFEQYF
>few|TRBD1|TRBJ1-2|TRBV5-6
TGTGCCAGCAGCCCACCGGGGACAGGGAATGGCTACACCTTC
CASSPPGTGNGYTF
>.|.|TRBJ2-2|TRBV19
TGTGCCAGCAGTTACTCCGGGTCCACCGGGGAGCTGGTTTTT
CASSYSGSTGELVF
>many|.|TRBJ2-5|TRBV14
TGTGCCAGCAGCGACACGCGCTTGGGGGAGACCCAGTACTTC
CASSDTRLGETQYF
>.|.|TRBJ1-5|TRBV15
TGTGCCACCAGCAGCCTCTTGGGGGACAATCAGCCCCAGCATTTT
CATSSLLGDNQPQHF
>many|TRBD1|TRBJ2-7|TRBV29-1
TGCAGCGTTCCGACAGGGGAGGTTGGCGAGCAGTACTTC
CSVPTGEVGEQYF
>.|.|TRBJ2-2|TRBV19
TGTGCCAGTAGGGACGCGACGGGGACCGGGGAGCTGTTTTTT
CASRDATGTGELFF
>many|.|TRBJ2-7|TRBV20-1
TGCAGTGCTAGAGAGGACCTGGACGAGCAGTACTTC
CSAREDLDEQYF
>many|TRBD1|TRBJ2-7|TRBV20-1
TGCAGTGCAACAACAGGGGCAATCTCTGGCGAGCAGTACTTC
CSATTGAISGEQYF